These 3 T cell receptor beta chains originate from one sample sequenced in a study of T-cell reconstitution after alpha-beta-depleted transplantation in children. The authors prepared the TCRbeta library with unique molecular identifiers. In TCRdb, the PCR reads were re-called with MiXCR into one record per CDR3 protein. The table shows 670,000 or so distinct CDR3 sequences, with under 15% occurring only once. The source was PBMCs, collected before TCRalphabeta/CD19-depleted stem cell transplant. These receptors came from a girl aged 2 to 9 with congenital amegakaryocytic thrombocytopenia, due to receive a stem cell transplant.

In its sample, this clonotype was seen a few times. The chain is built from TRBV18 and TRBJ1-2, with TRBD1 as a possible D gene (5 bases). The V and J ends lost 3 bases and 4 bases respectively, with 21 bases between them. The CDR3 consists of 17 residues. From germline, CDR1 is KGHSH and CDR2 LQKENI. The CDR3 loop reads CASSPWYGADKPYGYTF. CDR3 sequence (DNA): TGTGCCAGCTCACCCTGGTATGGGGCAGATAAACCCTATGGCTACACCTTC.

This clonotype was seen at least ten times. The rearrangement joins TRBV10-3 to TRBJ2-7; D is unclear. CDR1 and CDR2 from the germline V gene are ENHRY and SYGVKD. The CDR3 spans 16 residues. V was pared by 0 bases and J by 0 bases, with 12 bases between. The CDR3 nucleotides are TGTGCCATCAGTGAGTCGCTGGACCCAGCCTCCTACGAGCAGTACTTC. Residues: CAISESLDPASYEQYF.

This clonotype was seen repeatedly, ten times or more. The chain is built from TRBV5-5 and TRBJ2-1, with TRBD1 matching over 8 bases. J gave up 3 bases and V 3 bases, and 11 bases lay outside the gene matches. Per the germline V gene, CDR1 is SGHKS and CDR2 is YYEKEE (reference sequence). CDR3 size: 17 residues. CDR3 residues: CASSWAGQGALYNEQFF. CDR3 sequence (DNA): TGTGCCAGCAGCTGGGCGGGGCAGGGGGCCCTCTACAATGAGCAGTTCTTC.